This TCR beta chain is from a study of cytomegalovirus exposure and HLA in healthy donors. General observations from the study: CMV antigen specificity of a few CMV-associated chains was confirmed in vitro.

With 60 Vbeta and 13 Jbeta primers, the PCR was carried out. Profiled with immunoSEQ multiplex PCR; TCRdb holds only in-frame clones, not every one. This sample carries approximately 150,000 clones, 65% to 70% of them seen once, and the ten largest clones take more than 9%. Worth noting for this clone: Its antigen is as yet unknown.

Germline V gene sequence: CDR1 SGHVS, CDR2 FQNEAQ. Germline trimming cut 3 bases from V and 8 bases from J; bases unmatched to any gene: 6. The CDR3 is made up of 15 amino acids. The sequencing sample was made of PBMCs. The chain is built from TRBV7-8 and TRBJ1-4; TRBD1 matches at 10 bases. The sequence derives from a man aged 25-45 years in good health and CMV-seropositive. CDR3 in amino acids: CASSFTGTGEEKLFF. For the CDR3, the DNA is TGTGCCAGCAGCTTCACCGGGACAGGGGAGGAAAAACTGTTTTTT.